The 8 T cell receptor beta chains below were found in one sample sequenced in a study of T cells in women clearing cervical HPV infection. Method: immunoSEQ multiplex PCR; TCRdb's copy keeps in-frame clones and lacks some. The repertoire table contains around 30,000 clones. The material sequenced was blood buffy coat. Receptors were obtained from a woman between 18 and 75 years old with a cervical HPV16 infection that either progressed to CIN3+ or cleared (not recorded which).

CDR3 residues: CASSQQGLSHEKLFF. Incomplete CDR3 DNA: TGCGCCAGCAGCCAACAAGGGTTATCCCATGAAAAA. The chain uses TRBV4-1 and TRBJ1-4; D not resolved. The sequenced fragment ends 3 residues before the CDR3 boundary, so the rest is inferred from the germline J gene. The V end was cut by 2 bases, the J end by 6 bases, with 13 bases between. Germline loops: CDR1 MGHRA, CDR2 YSYEKL. This CDR3 has 15 amino acids.

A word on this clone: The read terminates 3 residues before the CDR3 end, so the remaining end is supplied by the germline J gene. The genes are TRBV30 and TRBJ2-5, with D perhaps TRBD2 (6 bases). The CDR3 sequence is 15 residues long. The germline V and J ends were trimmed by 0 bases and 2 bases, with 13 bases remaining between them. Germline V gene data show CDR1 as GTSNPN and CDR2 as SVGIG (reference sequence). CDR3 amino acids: CAWSVSSGLQETQYF. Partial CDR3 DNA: TGTGCCTGGAGTGTATCCAGCGGGCTGCAAGAGACC.

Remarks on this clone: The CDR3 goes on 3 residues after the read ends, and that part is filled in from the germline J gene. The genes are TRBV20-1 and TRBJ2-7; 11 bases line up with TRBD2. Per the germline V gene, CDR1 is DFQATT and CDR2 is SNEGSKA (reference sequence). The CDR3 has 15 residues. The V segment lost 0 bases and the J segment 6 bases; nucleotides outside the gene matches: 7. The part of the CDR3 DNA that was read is TGCAGTGCTAGAGATTTTAGCGGGGGGGCTTCCGAG. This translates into CSARDFSGGASE. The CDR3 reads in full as CSARDFSGGASEQYF.

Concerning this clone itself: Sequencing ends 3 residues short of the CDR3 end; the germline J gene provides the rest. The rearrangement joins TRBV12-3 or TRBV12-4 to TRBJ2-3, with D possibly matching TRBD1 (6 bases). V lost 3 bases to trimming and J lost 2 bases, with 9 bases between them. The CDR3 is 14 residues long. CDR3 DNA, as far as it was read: TGTGCCAGCAGTTTCGGACAGATCACAGATACG. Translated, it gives CASSFGQITDT. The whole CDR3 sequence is CASSFGQITDTQYF.

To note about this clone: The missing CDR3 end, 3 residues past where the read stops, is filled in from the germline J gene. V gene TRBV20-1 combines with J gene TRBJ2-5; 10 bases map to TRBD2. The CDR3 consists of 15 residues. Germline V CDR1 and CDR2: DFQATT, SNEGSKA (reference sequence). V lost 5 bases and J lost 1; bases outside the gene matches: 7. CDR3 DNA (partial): TGCAGTGCTCAAGCGGGAGGGCCGAGCCAAGAGACC. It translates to CSAQAGGPSQET. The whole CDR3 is CSAQAGGPSQETQYF.

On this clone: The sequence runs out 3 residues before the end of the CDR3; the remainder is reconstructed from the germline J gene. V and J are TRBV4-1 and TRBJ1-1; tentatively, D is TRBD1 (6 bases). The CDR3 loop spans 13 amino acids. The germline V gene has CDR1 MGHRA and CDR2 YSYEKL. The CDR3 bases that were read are TGCGCCAGCAGCCAAGTCATGACAGGTAGA. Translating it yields CASSQVMTGR. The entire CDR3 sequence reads CASSQVMTGRAFF.

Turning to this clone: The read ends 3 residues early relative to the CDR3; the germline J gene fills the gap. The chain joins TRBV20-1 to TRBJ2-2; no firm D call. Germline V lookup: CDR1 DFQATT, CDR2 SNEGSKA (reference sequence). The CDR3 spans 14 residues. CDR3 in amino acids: CSASPPGLNEKLFF. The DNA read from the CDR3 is TGCAGTGCTAGTCCTCCAGGCCTTAATGAAAAG.

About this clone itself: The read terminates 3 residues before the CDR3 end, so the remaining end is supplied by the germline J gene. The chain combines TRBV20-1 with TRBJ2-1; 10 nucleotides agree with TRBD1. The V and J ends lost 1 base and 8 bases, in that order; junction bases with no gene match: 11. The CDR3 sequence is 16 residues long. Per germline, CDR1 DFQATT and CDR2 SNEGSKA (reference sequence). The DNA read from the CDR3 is TGCAGTGCTAGAGTCCCCGGGACAGGGGAAAGGGATGAG. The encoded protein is CSARVPGTGERDE. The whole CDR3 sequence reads CSARVPGTGERDEQFF.